A single sample gave rise to the 10 T cell receptor beta chains below, sequenced in a study of early T cells in non-severe SARS-CoV-2 infection. In TCRdb, the 5' RACE reads were re-called with MiXCR into one record per CDR3 protein. The table includes approximately 80,000 distinct CDR3 sequences, approximately 11% detected once. The sequences come from whole blood, collected at baseline. These TCRs come from an adult who was a healthcare worker with PCR-confirmed SARS-CoV-2 infection or an uninfected control (not recorded which).

This clonotype was observed a handful of times. V and J are TRBV29-1 and TRBJ1-3; 9 positions agree with TRBD1. V lost 7 bases, J lost 0 bases, and 4 bases stayed unmatched. The CDR3 is made up of 14 amino acids. Germline V gene data show CDR1 as SQVTM and CDR2 as ANQGSEA. This CDR3 reads CSGRQGGSGNTIYF. Here the CDR3 DNA reads TGCAGCGGCAGACAGGGGGGCTCTGGAAACACCATATATTTT.

This clonotype was seen more than once but under ten times. V and J are TRBV18 and TRBJ2-1; the D is unclear. V lost 6 bases and J 4 bases, leaving 7 bases between the germline ends. CDR3 length equals 12 residues. Germline V gives CDR1 KGHSH, CDR2 LQKENI. The CDR3 DNA reads as TGTGCCAGCTCCCCCGCTTACAATGAGCAGTTCTTC. This translates into CASSPAYNEQFF.

In nucleotides, the CDR3 is TGTGCCAGCAGCCCGTGGGGGCAGCCCCAGCATTTT. Translating it yields CASSPWGQPQHF. This chain joins TRBV7-9 and TRBJ1-5, with TRBD1 as a possible D gene (5 bases). The CDR3 runs 12 residues. From germline, CDR1 is SEHNR and CDR2 FQNEAQ (reference sequence). V lost 5 bases and J lost 7, with 9 bases in between.

The V and J genes are TRBV2 and TRBJ2-3; 8 positions agree with TRBD2. This CDR3 spans 14 amino acids. V lost 7 bases and J lost 3; bases outside the gene matches: 6. CDR1 is SNHLY, CDR2 FYNNEI, per germline. The CDR3 DNA reads as TGTGCCAGCAAACTCGGGGGGGGTACAGATACGCAGTATTTT. The encoded protein is CASKLGGGTDTQYF. Together with reference TRBV2 and TRBJ2-3, the CDR3 gives the full variable domain: EPEVTQTPSHQVTQMGQEVILRCVPISNHLYFYWYRQILGQKVEFLVSFYNNEISEKSEIFDDQFSVERPDGSNFTLKIRSTKLEDSAMYFCASKLGGGTDTQYFGPGTRLTVL.

This chain uses TRBV5-5 with TRBJ2-1, with D tentatively TRBD2 (6 bases). Trimming removed 3 bases from V and 0 bases from J, with 10 bases in between. The CDR3 has 15 amino acids. In germline, CDR1 is SGHKS, CDR2 YYEKEE (reference sequence). The CDR3 DNA is TGTGCCAGCAGCTATGGGGGGAGCTCCTACAATGAGCAGTTCTTC. As protein: CASSYGGSSYNEQFF.

The table lists this clonotype with many counts. V usage is TRBV5-4 and J usage is TRBJ1-2; D is ambiguous. Germline V gene sequence: CDR1 SGHNT, CDR2 YYREEE (reference sequence). The CDR3 covers 15 residues. The V gene lost 1 base and the J gene lost 3 bases, with 13 bases spanning the gap. The CDR3 bases are TGTGCCAGCAGCTTGAATGGTATTTCCGACTATGGCTACACCTTC. Encoded protein: CASSLNGISDYGYTF.

The rearrangement uses TRBV7-9 and TRBJ2-7; 12 bases are a match to TRBD2. This CDR3 has 17 residues. Per germline, CDR1 SEHNR and CDR2 FQNEAQ (reference sequence). The J segment lost 3 bases and the V segment lost 3 bases, leaving 9 bases of the junction unmatched. In DNA form, the CDR3 reads TGTGCCAGCAGCTTGGAGACTAGCGGGGGAGCTGACTACGAGCAGTACTTC. Translating it yields CASSLETSGGADYEQYF. The full variable domain, its missing parts supplied by reference TRBV7-9 and TRBJ2-7, is DTGVSQNPRHKITKRGQNVTFRCDPISEHNRLYWYRQTLGQGPEFLTYFQNEAQLEKSRLLSDRFSAERPKGSFSTLEIQRTEQGDSAMYLCASSLETSGGADYEQYFGPGTRLTVT.

The chain uses TRBV7-2 and TRBJ2-3, with D possibly being TRBD2 (5 bases). This CDR3 has 15 amino acids. The germline V gene has CDR1 SGHTA and CDR2 FQGNSA. Trimming removed 5 bases from V and 2 bases from J, with 14 bases in between. The CDR3 spells CASSTRTANTDTQYF. For the CDR3, the DNA is TGTGCCAGCAGCACCAGGACTGCGAACACAGATACGCAGTATTTT.

This clonotype was recorded at least ten times. This chain links TRBV20-1 with TRBJ1-1, with 8 bases that match TRBD1. The CDR3 consists of 14 residues. Germline V gene sequence: CDR1 DFQATT, CDR2 SNEGSKA (reference sequence). J lost 3 bases, V lost 1 base, and 4 bases had no gene match. CDR3 region: CSARAGGRDTEAFF. The CDR3 region has the DNA TGCAGTGCTAGAGCAGGGGGCCGCGACACTGAAGCTTTCTTT.

The chain carries TRBV29-1 and TRBJ1-1; D not certain. V lost 4 bases and J lost 1, with 13 bases in between. CDR1 and CDR2 (germline): SQVTM, ANQGSEA. This CDR3 has 14 residues. CDR3: CSVVAIAGNTEAFF. The CDR3 DNA reads TGCAGCGTTGTGGCAATAGCCGGGAACACTGAAGCTTTCTTT.